This T cell receptor beta chain was recorded in a study of identical twins. MiXCR, run by TCRdb on the 5' RACE reads, gives a single entry per CDR3 protein. The sample holds some 790,000 distinct CDR3 sequences, 18% seen once. These data also formed part of another study, on T cells expressing NK-cell markers.

This receptor was obtained from a woman between 18 and 30 years old in good health. Sequenced: PBMCs.

CDR3 bases: TGTGCCAGCAGCCTAGGGTATGTGGGCAATCAGCCCCAGCATTTT. It is translated as CASSLGYVGNQPQHF. This sequence joins TRBV7-2 and TRBJ1-5; D not resolved. Germline CDR1 reads SGHTA; CDR2 reads FQGNSA. The ends were cut back, 5 bases at V and 2 bases at J, with 13 bases in the middle. The CDR3 is 15 residues long.